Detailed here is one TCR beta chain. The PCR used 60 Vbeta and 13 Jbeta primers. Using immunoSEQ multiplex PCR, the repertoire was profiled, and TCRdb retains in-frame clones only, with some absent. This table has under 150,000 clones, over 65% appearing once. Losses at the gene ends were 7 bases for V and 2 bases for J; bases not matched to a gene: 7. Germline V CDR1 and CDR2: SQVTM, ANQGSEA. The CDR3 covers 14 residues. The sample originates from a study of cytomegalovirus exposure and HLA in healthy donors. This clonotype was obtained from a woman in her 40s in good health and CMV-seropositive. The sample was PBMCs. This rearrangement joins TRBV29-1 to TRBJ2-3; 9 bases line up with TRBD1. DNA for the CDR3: TGCAGCGCCACGACAGGGGGTAACACAGATACGCAGTATTTT. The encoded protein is CSATTGGNTDTQYF.